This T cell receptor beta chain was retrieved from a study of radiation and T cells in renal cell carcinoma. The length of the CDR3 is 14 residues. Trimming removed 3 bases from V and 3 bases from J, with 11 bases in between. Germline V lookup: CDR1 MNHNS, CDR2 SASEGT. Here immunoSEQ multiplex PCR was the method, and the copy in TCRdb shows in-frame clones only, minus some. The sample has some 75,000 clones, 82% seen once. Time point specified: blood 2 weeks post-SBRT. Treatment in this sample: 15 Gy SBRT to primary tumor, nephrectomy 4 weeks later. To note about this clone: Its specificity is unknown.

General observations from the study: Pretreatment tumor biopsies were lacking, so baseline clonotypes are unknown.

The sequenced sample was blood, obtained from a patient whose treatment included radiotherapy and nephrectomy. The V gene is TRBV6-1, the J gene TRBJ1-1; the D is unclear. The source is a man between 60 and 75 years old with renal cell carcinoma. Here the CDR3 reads CASSEVMGYTEAFF. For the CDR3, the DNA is TGTGCCAGCAGTGAGGTCATGGGGTACACTGAAGCTTTCTTT.